A single T cell receptor beta chain is shown here with its context. The data were produced by immunoSEQ multiplex PCR, yet TCRdb's version contains in-frame clones alone and is incomplete. The sample has 60,000 to 65,000 clones; approximately 90% are singletons. The sample is drawn from a study of T cell changes during pregnancy in multiple sclerosis. From germline, CDR1 is LNHDA and CDR2 SQIVND (reference sequence). CDR3 size: 15 residues. The trim removed 5 bases at V and 5 bases at J, leaving 8 bases unmatched. V usage is TRBV19 and J usage is TRBJ1-5; 8 bases are shared with TRBD1. The source of this sequence is a female donor with multiple sclerosis, enrolled in a pregnancy study. Sequencing was performed on peripheral blood, taken in the first trimester of pregnancy. CDR3 region: CASSAWTGRHQPQHF. In DNA form, the CDR3 reads TGTGCCAGTAGTGCGTGGACAGGGCGGCATCAGCCCCAGCATTTT. Looking up the rest from reference TRBV19 and TRBJ1-5 gives the full variable domain: DGGITQSPKYLFRKEGQNVTLSCEQNLNHDAMYWYRQDPGQGLRLIYYSQIVNDFQKGDIAEGYSVSREKKESFPLTVTSAQKNPTAFYLCASSAWTGRHQPQHFGDGTRLSIL.